The present entry profiles one TCR beta chain with its context. The CDR3 runs 16 residues. Germline V gene lookup returns CDR1 SEHNR and CDR2 FQNEAQ (reference sequence). Trimming pared 1 base from V and 3 bases from J, leaving 12 bases between. The data originate from a study of shared T cell receptors in the human thymus. Sequencing used immunoSEQ multiplex PCR; TCRdb keeps in-frame clones, though not all of them. This table has hundreds of thousands of clones, about 90% appearing once. This same sample was also taken into another study, of human thymus T cells. That paper states: During corrective heart surgery, resections were taken, and the thymus tissue came from them. The authors found apparently biased V and J gene usage in thymic and blood repertoires. In unrelated individuals, thymic repertoires overlapped highly, according to related research.

The clonotype comes from a boy under two years old with a congenital heart defect. The chain links TRBV7-9 to TRBJ1-4; tentatively, D is TRBD1 (6 bases). Material: thymocytes. The CDR3 nucleotides are TGTGCCAGCAGCTTAGATGACTGGGGGCCTAATGAAAAACTGTTTTTT. This translates into CASSLDDWGPNEKLFF.